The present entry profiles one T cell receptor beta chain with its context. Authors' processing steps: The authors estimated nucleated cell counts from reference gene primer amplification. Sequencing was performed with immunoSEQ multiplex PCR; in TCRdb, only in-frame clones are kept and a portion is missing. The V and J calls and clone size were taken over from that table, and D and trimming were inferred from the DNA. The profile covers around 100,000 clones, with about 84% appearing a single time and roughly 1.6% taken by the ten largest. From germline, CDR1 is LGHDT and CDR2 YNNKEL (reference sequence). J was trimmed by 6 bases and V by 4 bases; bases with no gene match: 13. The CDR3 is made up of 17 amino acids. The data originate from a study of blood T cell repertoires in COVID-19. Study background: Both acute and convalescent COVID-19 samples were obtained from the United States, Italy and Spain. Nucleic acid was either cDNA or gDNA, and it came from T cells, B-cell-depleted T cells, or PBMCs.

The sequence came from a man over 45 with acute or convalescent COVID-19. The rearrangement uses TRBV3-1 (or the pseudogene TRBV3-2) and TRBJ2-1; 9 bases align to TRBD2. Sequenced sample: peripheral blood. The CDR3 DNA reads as TGTGCCAGCAGCCCCACGCTTGGGCGGGGGGGCGGCAATGAGCAGTTCTTC. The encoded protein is CASSPTLGRGGGNEQFF.